This T cell receptor beta chain was retrieved from a study of CD8 T cells in ankylosing spondylitis. Study-wide results and caveats: A TCR beta motif made of about 8 highly homologous variants seemed typical of ankylosing spondylitis blood. In reactive arthritis synovial fluid and blood, some motif variants had been reported before.

One entry per CDR3 protein results from TCRdb running MiXCR on the 5' RACE reads. The data hold some 90,000 distinct CDR3 sequences, with around 25% observed a single time. The sample holds many counts of this clonotype. Its antigen is currently unknown. Trimming cost V 6 bases and J 5 bases; bases outside gene matches: 11. This CDR3 contains 17 residues. Germline lookup yields CDR1 SGHTA and CDR2 FQGNSA. Sequencing was done on a sample of blood, either unsorted or a sorted T cell fraction (not recorded which). The chain couples TRBV7-2 to TRBJ2-5; 14 positions match TRBD2. The receptor's source is a male donor with ankylosing spondylitis or in good health (not recorded which). The CDR3 DNA sequence: TGTGCCAGCAGTCTCCTCGGACTAGCGGGGGGTTTGGAGACCCAGTACTTC. It translates to CASSLLGLAGGLETQYF.